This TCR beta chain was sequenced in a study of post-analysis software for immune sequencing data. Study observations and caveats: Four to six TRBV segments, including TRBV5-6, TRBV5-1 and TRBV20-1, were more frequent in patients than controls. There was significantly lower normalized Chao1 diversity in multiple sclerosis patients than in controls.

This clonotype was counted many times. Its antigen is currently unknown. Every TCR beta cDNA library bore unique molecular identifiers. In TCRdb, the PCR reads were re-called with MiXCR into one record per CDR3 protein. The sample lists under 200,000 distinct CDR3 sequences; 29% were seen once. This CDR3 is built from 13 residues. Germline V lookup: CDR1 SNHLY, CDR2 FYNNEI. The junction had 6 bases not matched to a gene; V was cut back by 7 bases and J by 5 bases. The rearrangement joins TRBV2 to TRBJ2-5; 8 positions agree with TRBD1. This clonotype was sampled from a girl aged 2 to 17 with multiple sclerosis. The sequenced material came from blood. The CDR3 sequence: CASTWTGWETQYF. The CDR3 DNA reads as TGTGCCAGCACCTGGACAGGGTGGGAGACCCAGTACTTC.